Listed below are T cell receptor beta chains from one sample, sequenced in a study of STAT3 mutations in large granular lymphocyte leukemia. Data came from immunoSEQ multiplex PCR; TCRdb stores just in-frame clones and leaves some out. Of around 8,600 clones listed, roughly nine tenths are singletons. Sequencing was done on a sample of peripheral blood mononuclear cells. These receptors were obtained from a man at least 80 years old with T-cell large granular lymphocyte leukemia. Some clones in this sample may be carry-over from other donors' samples. Both conserved end residues are part of each CDR3. The D gene is left open where the match is weak. Not all rows give a size; the values are once, few, many and, for expanded clones, a class.

j_gene | d_gene | v_gene | abundance | CDR3aa | CDR3nt
TRBJ2-1 | . | TRBV28 | . | CASRLGGSSYNEQFF | TGTGCCAGCAGACTAGGAGGGAGCTCCTACAATGAGCAGTTCTTC
TRBJ2-2 | TRBD1 | TRBV7-9 | . | CASSSTGTDTGELFF | TGTGCCAGCAGCTCGACAGGGACGGACACCGGGGAGCTGTTTTTT
TRBJ1-1 | . | TRBV7-9 | . | CASSPTPRLWFEAFF | TGTGCCAGCAGCCCGACACCCCGCCTGTGGTTTGAAGCTTTCTTT
TRBJ1-3 | . | TRBV5-1 | . | CASSMYFLCLGTIYF | TGCGCCAGCAGCATGTACTTCCTGTGCCTGGGCACCATATATTTT
TRBJ1-1 | . | TRBV18 | . | CASSPLGSNTEAFF | TGTGCCAGCTCACCACTCGGGTCGAACACTGAAGCTTTCTTT
TRBJ1-6 | . | TRBV5-1 | . | CASSLGRSDSPLHF | TGCGCCAGCAGTTTGGGACGGTCGGATTCACCCCTCCACTTT
TRBJ2-7 | TRBD1 | TRBV19 | . | CASSIGGQGAYEQYF | TGTGCCAGTAGTATAGGGGGGCAGGGGGCGTACGAGCAGTACTTC
TRBJ2-7 | TRBD2 | TRBV4-3 | . | CASSQGASGTYEQYF | TGCGCCAGCAGCCAAGGGGCTAGCGGGACCTACGAGCAGTACTTC
TRBJ2-1 | . | TRBV7-3 | . | CASSRRASYNEQFF | TGTGCCAGCAGCCGTCGGGCCTCCTACAATGAGCAGTTCTTC
TRBJ2-5 | . | TRBV5-4 | . | CASSAGSGRSVVTQYF | TGTGCCAGCAGCGCGGGCAGCGGGCGGTCGGTAGTGACCCAGTACTTC
TRBJ1-6 | TRBD1 | TRBV5-1 | . | CASSLYATGYNSPLHF | TGCGCCAGCAGCTTGTATGCGACAGGGTATAATTCACCCCTCCACTTT
TRBJ1-2 | . | TRBV6-5 | . | CASSYSTAANYGYTF | TGTGCCAGCAGTTACTCGACGGCTGCTAACTATGGCTACACCTTC
TRBJ2-7 | TRBD2 | TRBV10-3 | . | CAISEPTSGGFYEQYF | TGTGCCATCAGTGAACCAACTAGCGGGGGGTTCTACGAGCAGTACTTC
TRBJ1-1 | TRBD1 | TRBV10-3 | . | CAISGTGWDEMNTEAFF | TGTGCCATCAGTGGGACAGGGTGGGATGAAATGAACACTGAAGCTTTCTTT
TRBJ1-2 | . | TRBV18 | . | CASSPDVANGYTF | TGTGCCAGCTCACCCGACGTGGCTAATGGCTACACCTTC
TRBJ1-2 | . | TRBV2 | medium-sized | CASSVGGGYTF | TGTGCCAGCAGTGTGGGCGGCGGCTACACCTTC
TRBJ1-2 | . | TRBV30 | . | CAWSPQPWGHGYTF | TGTGCCTGGAGTCCCCAGCCGTGGGGTCATGGCTACACCTTC